This T cell receptor beta chain appears in the sequencing data of a study of control samples from healthy donors and cancer patients. Germline V gene sequence: CDR1 PRHDT, CDR2 FYEKMQ (reference sequence). The CDR3 is 15 amino acids. Trimming pared 5 bases from V and 1 base from J, leaving 14 bases between. Using immunoSEQ multiplex PCR, the repertoire was profiled, and TCRdb retains in-frame clones only, with some absent. The data contain 90,000 or so clones, about 88% of them singletons. The sample taken for sequencing was blood. The chain carries TRBV13 and TRBJ1-1; D ambiguous. The TCR originated in a woman in her 70s in good health. The CDR3 loop is CASSRSLVGNTEAFF. The DNA of the CDR3 is TGTGCCAGCAGCCGATCGCTCGTGGGGAACACTGAAGCTTTCTTT.